Each of the 27 T cell receptor beta chains below was sequenced from the same sample in a study of blood T cell repertoires in COVID-19. Repertoires were generated with immunoSEQ multiplex PCR, while TCRdb's copy carries only in-frame clones and drops some. The table includes about 260,000 clones, 70% to 85% detected once. Sequenced input: peripheral blood. The receptor set was obtained from a woman of 80 years or more with acute or convalescent COVID-19.

This chain joins TRBV5-8 and TRBJ1-4; tentative D call: TRBD1 (6 bases). The V gene lost 9 bases and the J gene lost 0 bases, with 12 bases spanning the gap. This CDR3 has 14 residues. Per the germline V gene, CDR1 is SGHTS and CDR2 is YDEGEE. The CDR3 DNA is TGTGCCACCTCCGGACAGACAACTAATGAAAAACTGTTTTTT. This codes for CATSGQTTNEKLFF.

In this sample, this clone turned up a few times. V and J are TRBV5-4 and TRBJ1-5; a weak D match, TRBD1 (6 bases). CDR1 is SGHNT and CDR2 is YYREEE in the germline V gene (reference sequence). The CDR3 extends over 14 amino acids. V was clipped by 0 bases and J by 5 bases, with 9 bases between them. The DNA of the CDR3 is TGTGCCAGCAGCTTGGGGGGGGGCGATCAGCCCCAGCATTTT. This sequence encodes CASSLGGGDQPQHF.

The CDR3 DNA is TGCGCCAGCAGCCAAGATGGAGGCTTGCTGAGCCCCCAGCATTTT. Its translation: CASSQDGGLLSPQHF. The chain employs TRBV4-1 and TRBJ1-5, with unresolved D. Trimming left V 0 bases short and J 10 bases short, with 16 bases between. The germline gives CDR1 MGHRA, CDR2 YSYEKL. The CDR3 spans 15 residues.

The genes are TRBV6-1 and TRBJ1-2; 11 positions agree with TRBD1. The CDR3 has 17 residues. V was clipped by 4 bases and J by 0 bases; unmatched bases: 7. CDR1 and CDR2 (germline): MNHNS, SASEGT. This chain's CDR3 is CASSARGQGATNYGYTF. CDR3 nucleotide sequence: TGTGCCAGCAGTGCCCGCGGACAGGGGGCGACTAACTATGGCTACACCTTC.

V gene TRBV5-6 combines with J gene TRBJ2-1, with 9 positions matching TRBD1. The trim removed 3 bases at V and 0 bases at J, leaving 4 bases unmatched. This CDR3 is built from 16 residues. Germline assignment: CDR1 SGHDT and CDR2 YYEEEE. For the CDR3, the DNA is TGTGCCAGCAGCTCTGGGACAGGGAGCTCCTACAATGAGCAGTTCTTC. The encoded protein is CASSSGTGSSYNEQFF.

This clone appeared a few times. The chain links TRBV9 to TRBJ2-1; possible D gene TRBD2, 5 bases. V dropped 0 bases and J dropped 1 base, with 8 bases sitting between them. Germline V gene sequence: CDR1 SGDLS, CDR2 YYNGEE. The CDR3 contains 15 residues. The CDR3 DNA reads TGTGCCAGCAGCGTAGTCCCGGGGTCCTACAATGAGCAGTTCTTC. Protein: CASSVVPGSYNEQFF.

The chain is built from TRBV5-4 and TRBJ2-5, with 14 bases aligning to TRBD2. Unmatched junction bases numbered 6, after V lost 4 bases and J lost 4 bases. This CDR3 has 16 amino acids. From germline, CDR1 is SGHNT and CDR2 YYREEE (reference sequence). The CDR3, as DNA: TGTGCCAGCAGCCCACGGACTAGCGGGGGGTCAGAGACCCAGTACTTC. Translated: CASSPRTSGGSETQYF. Full variable domain (missing parts from reference TRBV5-4 and TRBJ2-5): ETGVTQSPTHLIKTRGQQVTLRCSSQSGHNTVSWYQQALGQGPQFIFQYYREEENGRGNFPPRFSGLQFPNYSSELNVNALELDDSALYLCASSPRTSGGSETQYFGPGTRLLVL.

There are a few counts of this clone. This chain joins TRBV6-5 and TRBJ2-7; D perhaps matches TRBD2 (5 bases). The CDR3 has 14 amino acids. The V gene's germline CDR1 is MNHEY and CDR2 SVGAGI. Trimming shortened V by 4 bases and J by 2 bases, and 12 bases separated the two germline ends. As DNA, the CDR3 is TGTGCCAGCAGTTCGGTGGCGGGCCCCTACGAGCAGTACTTC. Amino acid sequence: CASSSVAGPYEQYF.

V usage is TRBV19 and J usage is TRBJ2-7; possibly TRBD2 for D (6 bases). Germline CDR1 LNHDA, CDR2 SQIVND (reference sequence). Trimming took 0 bases from V and 2 from J, leaving 11 bases between them. This CDR3 has 15 amino acids. This CDR3 is CASSIDSGMAYEQYF. CDR3 bases: TGTGCCAGTAGTATAGATAGCGGAATGGCCTACGAGCAGTACTTC.

V gene TRBV28 combines with J gene TRBJ2-7; TRBD2 matches 7 bases. The CDR3 covers 16 residues. The junction had 11 bases not matched to a gene; V was cut back by 1 base and J by 5 bases. Per germline, CDR1 MDHEN and CDR2 SYDVKM. The CDR3 bases are TGTGCCAGCAGTTTATTTCTCCGCGGGAGTCGCCACGAGCAGTACTTC. Translation: CASSLFLRGSRHEQYF.

The chain combines TRBV7-9 with TRBJ1-1; D is uncertain. V was trimmed by 6 bases and J by 6 bases, leaving 17 bases between them. Looked up from germline, CDR1 is SEHNR and CDR2 is FQNEAQ (reference sequence). The CDR3 runs to 14 residues. The CDR3 sequence is CASSRLRDTAEAFF. CDR3 in DNA: TGTGCCAGCAGTCGTCTAAGAGACACCGCTGAAGCTTTCTTT.

In its sample, this clone was seen a few times. The rearrangement joins TRBV18 to TRBJ2-7; tentatively, D is TRBD2 (5 bases). CDR1 and CDR2 from the germline V gene are KGHSH and LQKENI. The CDR3 covers 13 residues. V lost 2 bases and J lost 6, with 11 bases in between. The CDR3 nucleotides read TGTGCCAGCTCACCAAAGGGCGCGGGCGAGCAGTACTTC. Its translation: CASSPKGAGEQYF.

J is TRBJ2-3 and V is TRBV2, with TRBD1 matching 9 bases. The trim removed 4 bases at V and 7 bases at J, leaving 6 bases unmatched. The germline gives CDR1 SNHLY, CDR2 FYNNEI. The CDR3 covers 14 residues. The DNA for the CDR3 is TGTGCCAGCAGTGTTGGACAGGGGTTAAATACGCAGTATTTT. Translation gives CASSVGQGLNTQYF. The whole variable domain, filled in from reference TRBV2 and TRBJ2-3, reads EPEVTQTPSHQVTQMGQEVILRCVPISNHLYFYWYRQILGQKVEFLVSFYNNEISEKSEIFDDQFSVERPDGSNFTLKIRSTKLEDSAMYFCASSVGQGLNTQYFGPGTRLTVL.

This chain uses TRBV7-2 with TRBJ1-2, with D possibly being TRBD1 (6 bases). V was clipped by 1 base and J by 5 bases, with 11 bases between them. The CDR3 consists of 14 residues. Germline CDR1 is SGHTA and CDR2 is FQGNSA. CDR3 nucleotides: TGTGCCAGCAGCTTAGTGCAGGGGTGGTATGGCTACACCTTC. Translating gives CASSLVQGWYGYTF. Based on the CDR3 plus reference TRBV7-2 and TRBJ1-2, the full variable domain is GAGVSQSPSNKVTEKGKDVELRCDPISGHTALYWYRQSLGQGLEFLIYFQGNSAPDKSGLPSDRFSAERTGGSVSTLTIQRTQQEDSAVYLCASSLVQGWYGYTFGSGTRLTVV.

J is TRBJ2-7 and V is TRBV18; tentatively, D is TRBD1 (5 bases). CDR3 length: 15 residues. V was shortened by 3 bases and J by 2 bases, with 14 bases between the two germline ends. The germline V gene has CDR1 KGHSH and CDR2 LQKENI. The CDR3 protein is CASSPVGQGTYEQYF. The CDR3 DNA sequence: TGTGCCAGCTCACCGGTTGGGCAGGGAACCTACGAGCAGTACTTC.

The chain is built from TRBV4-2 and TRBJ2-6, with a possible D match to TRBD1 (6 bases). The CDR3 extends over 16 amino acids. Trimming stripped 4 bases from V and 4 bases from J, with 14 bases between. CDR1 is LGHNA and CDR2 is YNFKEQ in the germline V gene. The CDR3 sequence is CASSPSPGDGANVLTF. In nucleotides, the CDR3 is TGTGCCAGCAGCCCATCCCCAGGGGACGGGGCCAACGTCCTGACTTTC.

The chain carries TRBV6-5 and TRBJ1-6; 7 bases are a match to TRBD1. V shed 0 bases, J shed 9 bases, and the junction held 5 bases outside the gene matches. This CDR3 contains 15 residues. Germline V CDR1 and CDR2: MNHEY, SVGAGI. As DNA, the CDR3 is TGTGCCAGCAGTTACTCACAGGGGCAAAGTTCACCCCTCCACTTT. Translated: CASSYSQGQSSPLHF.

This chain joins TRBV4-2 and TRBJ2-1; 7 bases match TRBD2. With 1 base clipped from V and 2 bases from J, the junction kept 8 bases outside the gene matches. CDR1 is LGHNA and CDR2 is YNFKEQ in the germline V gene. This CDR3 comprises 17 residues. CDR3 DNA sequence: TGTGCCAGCAGCCAAGCCCCGGCGGGGGAAACCTACAATGAGCAGTTCTTC. This gives the protein CASSQAPAGETYNEQFF.

The chain is built from TRBV5-8 and TRBJ1-2; D is undetermined. CDR1 and CDR2 from the germline V gene are SGHTS and YDEGEE. V lost 4 bases to trimming and J lost 4 bases, with 11 bases between them. CDR3 length: 13 amino acids. The CDR3 DNA sequence: TGTGCCAGCAGCCCGCGGGATTCCTATGGCTACACCTTC. It yields the protein CASSPRDSYGYTF. Based on the CDR3 plus reference TRBV5-8 and TRBJ1-2, the full variable domain is EAGVTQSPTHLIKTRGQQATLRCSPISGHTSVYWYQQALGLGLQFLLWYDEGEERNRGNFPPRFSGRQFPNYSSELNVNALELEDSALYLCASSPRDSYGYTFGSGTRLTVV.

This clone was counted once. The chain links TRBV5-1 to TRBJ2-1, with TRBD2 identical over 11 bases. Trimming took 3 bases from V and 8 from J; bases not matched to a gene: 10. The CDR3 length is 16 residues. In germline, CDR1 is SGHRS, CDR2 YFSETQ. CDR3 loop: CASSSELAGDGHEQFF. CDR3 coding DNA: TGCGCCAGCAGCTCTGAACTAGCGGGAGATGGCCATGAGCAGTTCTTC.

V gene TRBV12-5 combines with J gene TRBJ2-5, with a tentative D call TRBD2 (6 bases). The CDR3 consists of 15 residues. The V end was cut by 4 bases, the J end by 3 bases, with 15 bases between. Per germline, CDR1 LGHNT and CDR2 FRNRAP. The CDR3 nucleotides read TGTGCTAGTGGTTCATTCGGGGGAGCGGAAGAGACCCAGTACTTC. Amino acids: CASGSFGGAEETQYF.

This chain connects TRBV7-3 to TRBJ2-1, with 12 bases matching TRBD2. V lost 1 base, J lost 9 bases, and 4 bases stayed unmatched. The germline V gene has CDR1 SGHTA and CDR2 FQGTGA. CDR3 length equals 15 residues. The CDR3 reads CASSLRLAGGSEQFF. CDR3 DNA sequence: TGTGCCAGCAGCTTAAGGCTAGCGGGGGGGTCTGAGCAGTTCTTC.

The V gene is TRBV30, the J gene TRBJ2-3; D call uncertain. The CDR3 is made up of 13 amino acids. Looked up from germline, CDR1 is GTSNPN and CDR2 is SVGIG (reference sequence). The V gene lost 5 bases and the J gene lost 2 bases, with 11 bases spanning the gap. For the CDR3, the DNA is TGTGCCTGGCAGGTTCGGCCCACAGATACGCAGTATTTT. Its translation: CAWQVRPTDTQYF. Full variable domain (missing parts from reference TRBV30 and TRBJ2-3): SQTIHQWPATLVQPVGSPLSLECTVEGTSNPNLYWYRQAAGRGLQLLFYSVGIGQISSEVPQNLSASRPQDRQFILSSKKLLLSDSGFYLCAWQVRPTDTQYFGPGTRLTVL.

The chain links TRBV2 to TRBJ2-5; TRBD1 matches at 7 bases. There are 14 residues in the CDR3. Germline CDR1 SNHLY, CDR2 FYNNEI. The trim removed 10 bases at V and 1 base at J, leaving 9 bases unmatched. As DNA, the CDR3 is TGTGCCACCCGCGAAGGGACAGTCCAAGAGACCCAGTACTTC. This sequence encodes CATREGTVQETQYF.

V is TRBV18 and J is TRBJ1-2; 11 positions agree with TRBD1. Unmatched junction bases numbered 8, after V lost 2 bases and J lost 6 bases. The V gene's germline CDR1 is KGHSH and CDR2 LQKENI. The CDR3 is 16 amino acids. CDR3 protein: CASSPARTGGGHGYTF. CDR3 coding DNA: TGTGCCAGCTCACCAGCCCGGACAGGGGGCGGGCATGGCTACACCTTC.

V usage is TRBV25-1 and J usage is TRBJ2-5, with 7 bases matching TRBD2. There are 16 residues in the CDR3. Germline assignment: CDR1 MGHDK and CDR2 SYGVNS. V was clipped by 5 bases and J by 9 bases; unmatched bases: 18. This CDR3 is CASSNPTSSGSGSQYF. The DNA for the CDR3 is TGTGCCAGCAGTAACCCGACTAGCAGCGGATCTGGGTCCCAGTACTTC.

This clone was seen only a few times. This CDR3 is CASSLTDREHSPLHF. CDR3 sequence (DNA): TGCGCCAGCAGCCTGACGGACAGGGAACATTCACCCCTCCACTTT. The rearrangement joins TRBV4-3 to TRBJ1-6; 8 bases are shared with TRBD1. The CDR3 is 15 residues long. J gave up 8 bases and V 4 bases, and 7 bases lay outside the gene matches. Germline CDR1 and CDR2: LGHNA and YSLEER.